Shown below are 6 T cell receptor beta chains from a single sample sequenced in a study of technical replicates of blood from a few donors. Method: immunoSEQ multiplex PCR; TCRdb's copy keeps in-frame clones and lacks some. The sample shows 84,000 or so clones, 90% to 95% of them seen only once. Sample: T cells isolated from PBMCs. These receptor sequences come from a human donor in good health.

The chain employs TRBV11-2 and TRBJ1-1; possible D gene TRBD1, 5 bases. Germline V lookup: CDR1 SGHAT, CDR2 FQNNGV. This CDR3 contains 15 residues. V lost 5 bases, J lost 3 bases, and 16 bases lay in between. The CDR3 region is CASSVQVGLDTEAFF. The CDR3 coding sequence is TGTGCCAGCAGCGTACAGGTAGGGTTGGACACTGAAGCTTTCTTT.

The gene calls are TRBV27 and TRBJ1-2, with 7 bases lining up with TRBD1. The ends lost 3 bases at V and 6 bases at J; junction bases unmatched: 10. This CDR3 region has 15 residues. CDR1 is MNHEY and CDR2 is SMNVEV in the germline V gene (reference sequence). The CDR3 reads CASSFTGDGLNGYTF. CDR3 bases: TGTGCCAGCAGTTTTACAGGGGACGGACTAAATGGCTACACCTTC.

V is TRBV11-2 and J is TRBJ1-1; D gene uncertain. The CDR3 loop spans 15 amino acids. Trimming took off 4 bases at V and 1 base at J, with 13 bases between the two ends. From germline, CDR1 is SGHAT and CDR2 FQNNGV. Here the CDR3 reads CASSSLRGPNTEAFF. CDR3 nucleotides: TGTGCCAGCAGCTCGTTACGGGGTCCGAACACTGAAGCTTTCTTT.

The V call is TRBV5-1, the J call TRBJ2-3, with D unclear. Deletions cut 0 bases from V and 5 bases from J, with 16 bases between. Germline-derived CDR1 and CDR2 are SGHRS and YFSETQ. The CDR3 spans 16 residues. The CDR3 protein is CASSLVLKHGGDTQYF. For the CDR3, the DNA is TGCGCCAGCAGCTTGGTTTTGAAACATGGTGGAGATACGCAGTATTTT.

This rearrangement joins TRBV2 to TRBJ2-5; D possibly corresponds to TRBD2 (6 bases). The germline V gene encodes CDR1 SNHLY and CDR2 FYNNEI. The CDR3 loop spans 12 amino acids. Trimming removed 4 bases from V and 6 bases from J, with 9 bases in between. The CDR3 here is CASSVGGQTQYF. DNA for the CDR3: TGTGCCAGCAGTGTCGGGGGACAGACCCAGTACTTC.

The chain uses TRBV28 and TRBJ2-7; unclear D gene. Germline-derived CDR1 and CDR2 are MDHEN and SYDVKM. The germline V and J ends were trimmed by 3 bases and 6 bases, with 12 bases remaining between them. This CDR3 contains 13 residues. The DNA for the CDR3 is TGTGCCAGCAGTTTCCCCCTGATGGCCGAGCAGTACTTC. This encodes CASSFPLMAEQYF.